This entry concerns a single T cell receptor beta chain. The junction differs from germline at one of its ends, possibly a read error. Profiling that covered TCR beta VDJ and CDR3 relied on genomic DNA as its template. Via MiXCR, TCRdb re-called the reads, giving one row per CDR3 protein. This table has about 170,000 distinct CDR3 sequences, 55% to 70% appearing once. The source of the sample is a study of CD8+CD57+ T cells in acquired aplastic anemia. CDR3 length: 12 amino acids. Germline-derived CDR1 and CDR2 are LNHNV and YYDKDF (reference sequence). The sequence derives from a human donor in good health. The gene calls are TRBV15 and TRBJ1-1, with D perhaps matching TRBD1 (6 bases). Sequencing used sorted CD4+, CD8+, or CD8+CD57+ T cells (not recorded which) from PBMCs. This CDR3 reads CATIRGRGEAFF. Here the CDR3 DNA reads TGTGCCACCATCAGAGGGAGGGGGGAAGCTTTCTTT.